These 4 T cell receptor beta chains originate from one sample sequenced in a study of response to subunit inactivated influenza vaccine. Each CDR3 protein is one row after TCRdb ran MiXCR on the RT-PCR reads. The sample lists around 750,000 distinct CDR3 sequences; approximately 21% were seen once. This specimen was PBMCs from blood, taken around 5 days after vaccination. Source of these receptors: a man in his fifties who received an inactivated influenza vaccine.

This clonotype has a handful of counts. In nucleotides, the CDR3 is TGCGCCAGCAGCCAAGTGTCTAGCGGGTATTTCAACTCCTACGAGCAGTACTTC. Its protein is CASSQVSSGYFNSYEQYF. The J gene is TRBJ2-7, the V gene TRBV4-1; 8 bases agree with TRBD2. CDR1 and CDR2 from the germline V gene are MGHRA and YSYEKL. The CDR3 spans 18 residues. V lost 1 base to trimming and J lost 0 bases; unmatched junction nucleotides: 11.

V is TRBV14 and J is TRBJ2-1; no definite D call. Germline values: CDR1 SGHDN, CDR2 FVKESK. The CDR3 has 17 residues. Trimming removed 2 bases at V and 0 bases at J, with 14 bases between. The DNA of the CDR3 is TGTGCCAGCAGCCAAAGATCAGCTGTAGACTCCTACAATGAGCAGTTCTTC. This translates into CASSQRSAVDSYNEQFF.

Only a few counts were recorded for this clonotype. The chain couples TRBV29-1 to TRBJ2-1; TRBD2 matches at 10 bases. The CDR3 sequence is 15 residues long. V gave up 3 bases and J gave up 7 bases; unmatched junction bases: 9. Germline V CDR1 and CDR2: SQVTM, ANQGSEA. The CDR3 spells CSVDALGLAPNEQFF. The CDR3 region has the DNA TGCAGCGTTGACGCCCTGGGACTAGCGCCAAATGAGCAGTTCTTC.

The rearrangement links TRBV27 to TRBJ2-1; 12 bases agree with TRBD2. Trimming cost V 3 bases and J 9 bases; bases outside gene matches: 6. Germline-derived CDR1 and CDR2 are MNHEY and SMNVEV (reference sequence). The CDR3 covers 15 residues. CDR3 protein: CASSFSSGGAGEQFF. In nucleotides, the CDR3 is TGTGCCAGCAGTTTCTCTAGCGGGGGGGCCGGTGAGCAGTTCTTC.